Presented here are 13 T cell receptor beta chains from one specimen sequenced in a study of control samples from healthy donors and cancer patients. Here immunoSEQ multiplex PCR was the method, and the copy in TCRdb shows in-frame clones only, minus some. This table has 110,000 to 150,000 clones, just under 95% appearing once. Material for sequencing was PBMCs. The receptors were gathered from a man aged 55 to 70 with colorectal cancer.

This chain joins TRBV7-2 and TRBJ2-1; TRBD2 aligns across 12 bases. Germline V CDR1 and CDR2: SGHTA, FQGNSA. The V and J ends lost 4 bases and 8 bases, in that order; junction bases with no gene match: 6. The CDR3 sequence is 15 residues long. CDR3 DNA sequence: TGTGCCAGCAGCTCTGGACTAGCGGGAAGGGATGAGCAGTTCTTC. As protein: CASSSGLAGRDEQFF.

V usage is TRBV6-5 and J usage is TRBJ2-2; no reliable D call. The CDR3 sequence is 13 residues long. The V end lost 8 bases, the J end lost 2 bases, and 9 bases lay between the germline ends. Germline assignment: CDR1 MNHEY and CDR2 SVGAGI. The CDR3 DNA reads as TGTGCCAGCTTCGTCCCCAACACCGGGGAGCTGTTTTTT. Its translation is CASFVPNTGELFF.

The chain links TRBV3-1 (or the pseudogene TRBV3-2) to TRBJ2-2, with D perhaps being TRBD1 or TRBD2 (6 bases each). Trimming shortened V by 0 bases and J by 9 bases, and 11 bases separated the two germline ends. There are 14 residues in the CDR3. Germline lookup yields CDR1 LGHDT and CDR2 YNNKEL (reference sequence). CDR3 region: CASSQEAGGRELFF. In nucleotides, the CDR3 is TGTGCCAGCAGCCAAGAAGCCGGGGGCCGGGAGCTGTTTTTT.

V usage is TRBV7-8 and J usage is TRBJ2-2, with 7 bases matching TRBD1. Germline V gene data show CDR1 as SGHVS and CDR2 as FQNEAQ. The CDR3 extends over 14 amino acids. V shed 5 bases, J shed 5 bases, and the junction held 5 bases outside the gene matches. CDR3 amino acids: CASSLTTGTGELFF. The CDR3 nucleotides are TGTGCCAGCAGCCTCACGACAGGGACCGGGGAGCTGTTTTTT. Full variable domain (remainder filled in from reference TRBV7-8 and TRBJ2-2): GAGVSQSPRYKVAKRGQDVALRCDPISGHVSLFWYQQALGQGPEFLTYFQNEAQLDKSGLPSDRFFAERPEGSVSTLKIQRTQQEDSAVYLCASSLTTGTGELFFGEGSRLTVL.

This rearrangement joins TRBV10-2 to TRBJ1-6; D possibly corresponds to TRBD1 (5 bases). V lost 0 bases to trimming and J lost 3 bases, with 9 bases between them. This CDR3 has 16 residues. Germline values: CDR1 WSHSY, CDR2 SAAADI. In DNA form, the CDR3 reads TGCGCCAGCAGTGAGTCCCGACAGATCTATAATTCACCCCTCCACTTT. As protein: CASSESRQIYNSPLHF.

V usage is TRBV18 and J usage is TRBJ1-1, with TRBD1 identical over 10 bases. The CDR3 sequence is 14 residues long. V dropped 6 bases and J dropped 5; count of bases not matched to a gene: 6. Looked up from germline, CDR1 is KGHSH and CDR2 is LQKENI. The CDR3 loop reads CASSETGGHTEAFF. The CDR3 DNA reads TGTGCCAGCTCCGAGACAGGGGGCCATACTGAAGCTTTCTTT. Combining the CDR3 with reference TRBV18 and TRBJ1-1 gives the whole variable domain NAGVMQNPRHLVRRRGQEARLRCSPMKGHSHVYWYRQLPEEGLKFMVYLQKENIIDESGMPKERFSAEFPKEGPSILRIQQVVRGDSAAYFCASSETGGHTEAFFGQGTRLTVV.

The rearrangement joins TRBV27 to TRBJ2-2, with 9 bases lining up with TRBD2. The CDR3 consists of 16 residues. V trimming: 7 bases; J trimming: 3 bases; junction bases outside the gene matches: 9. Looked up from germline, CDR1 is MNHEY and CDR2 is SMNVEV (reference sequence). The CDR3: CASTRRGGLDTGELFF. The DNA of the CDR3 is TGTGCCAGCACTCGGCGGGGGGGCCTCGACACCGGGGAGCTGTTTTTT.

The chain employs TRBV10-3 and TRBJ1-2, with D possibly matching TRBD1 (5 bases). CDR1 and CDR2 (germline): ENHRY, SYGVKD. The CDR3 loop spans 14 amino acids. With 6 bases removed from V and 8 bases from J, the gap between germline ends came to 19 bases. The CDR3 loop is CAISGERVEGGYTF. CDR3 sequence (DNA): TGTGCCATCAGCGGGGAGAGGGTCGAGGGGGGCTACACCTTC.

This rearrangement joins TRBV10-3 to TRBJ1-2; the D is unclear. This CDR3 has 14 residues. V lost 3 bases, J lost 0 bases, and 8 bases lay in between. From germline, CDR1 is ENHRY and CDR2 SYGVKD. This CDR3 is CAISDLGSNYGYTF. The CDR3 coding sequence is TGTGCCATCAGTGACCTGGGATCTAACTATGGCTACACCTTC.

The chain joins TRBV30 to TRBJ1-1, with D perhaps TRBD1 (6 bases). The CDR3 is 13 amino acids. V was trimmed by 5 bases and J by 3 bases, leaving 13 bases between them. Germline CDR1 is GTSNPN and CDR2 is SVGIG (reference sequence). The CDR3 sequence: CAWSTQGYTEAFF. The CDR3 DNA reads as TGTGCCTGGTCCACACAGGGCTACACTGAAGCTTTCTTT. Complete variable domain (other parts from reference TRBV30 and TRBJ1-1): SQTIHQWPATLVQPVGSPLSLECTVEGTSNPNLYWYRQAAGRGLQLLFYSVGIGQISSEVPQNLSASRPQDRQFILSSKKLLLSDSGFYLCAWSTQGYTEAFFGQGTRLTVV.

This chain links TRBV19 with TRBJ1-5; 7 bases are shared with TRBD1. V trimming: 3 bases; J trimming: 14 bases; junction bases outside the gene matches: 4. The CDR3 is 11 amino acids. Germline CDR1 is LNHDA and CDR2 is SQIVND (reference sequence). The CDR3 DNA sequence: TGTGCCAGTAGTATGAAAGGGGGCAAGCATTTT. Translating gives CASSMKGGKHF. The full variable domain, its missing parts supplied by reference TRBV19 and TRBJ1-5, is DGGITQSPKYLFRKEGQNVTLSCEQNLNHDAMYWYRQDPGQGLRLIYYSQIVNDFQKGDIAEGYSVSREKKESFPLTVTSAQKNPTAFYLCASSMKGGKHFGDGTRLSIL.

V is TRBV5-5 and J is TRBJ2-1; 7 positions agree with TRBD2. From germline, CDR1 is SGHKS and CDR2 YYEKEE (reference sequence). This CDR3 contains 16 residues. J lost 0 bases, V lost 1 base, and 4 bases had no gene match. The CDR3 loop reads CASSLLGGSSYNEQFF. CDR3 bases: TGTGCCAGCAGCTTGCTAGGCGGGAGCTCCTACAATGAGCAGTTCTTC.

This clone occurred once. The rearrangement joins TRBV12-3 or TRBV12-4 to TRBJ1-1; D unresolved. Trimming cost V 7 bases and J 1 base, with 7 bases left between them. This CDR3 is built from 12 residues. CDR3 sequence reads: CASNRWNTEAFF. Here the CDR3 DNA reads TGTGCCAGCAACCGGTGGAACACTGAAGCTTTCTTT.